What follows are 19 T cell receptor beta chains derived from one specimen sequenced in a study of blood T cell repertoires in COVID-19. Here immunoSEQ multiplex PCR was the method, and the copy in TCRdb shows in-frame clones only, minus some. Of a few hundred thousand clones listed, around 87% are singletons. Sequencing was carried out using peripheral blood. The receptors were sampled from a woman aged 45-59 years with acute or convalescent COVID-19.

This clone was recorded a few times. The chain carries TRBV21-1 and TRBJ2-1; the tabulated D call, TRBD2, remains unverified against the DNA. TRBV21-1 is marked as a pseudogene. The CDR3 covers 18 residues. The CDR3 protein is CASSNLPSLAGDNNEQFF. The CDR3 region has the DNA TGTGCCAGCAGCAATTTACCCTCGCTAGCGGGAGACAACAATGAGCAGTTCTTC.

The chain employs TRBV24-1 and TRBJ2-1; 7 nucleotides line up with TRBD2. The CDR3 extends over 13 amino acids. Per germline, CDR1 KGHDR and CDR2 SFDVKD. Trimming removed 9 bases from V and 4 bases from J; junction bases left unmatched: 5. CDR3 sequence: CATETSEYNEQFF. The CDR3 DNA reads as TGTGCCACCGAAACTAGCGAGTACAATGAGCAGTTCTTC.

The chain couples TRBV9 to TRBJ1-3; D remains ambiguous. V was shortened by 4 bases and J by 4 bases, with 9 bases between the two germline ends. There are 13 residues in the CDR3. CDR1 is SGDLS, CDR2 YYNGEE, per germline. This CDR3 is CASSTGLGNTIYF. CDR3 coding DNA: TGTGCCAGCAGCACTGGACTCGGAAACACCATATATTTT. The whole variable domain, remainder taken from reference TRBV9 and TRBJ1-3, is DSGVTQTPKHLITATGQRVTLRCSPRSGDLSVYWYQQSLDQGLQFLIQYYNGEERAKGNILERFSAQQFPDLHSELNLSSLELGDSALYFCASSTGLGNTIYFGEGSWLTVV.

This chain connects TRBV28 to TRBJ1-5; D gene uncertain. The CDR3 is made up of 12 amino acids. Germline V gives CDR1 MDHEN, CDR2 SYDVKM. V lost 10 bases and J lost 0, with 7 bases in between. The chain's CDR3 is CATQDSNQPQHF. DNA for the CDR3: TGTGCCACACAAGATAGCAATCAGCCCCAGCATTTT.

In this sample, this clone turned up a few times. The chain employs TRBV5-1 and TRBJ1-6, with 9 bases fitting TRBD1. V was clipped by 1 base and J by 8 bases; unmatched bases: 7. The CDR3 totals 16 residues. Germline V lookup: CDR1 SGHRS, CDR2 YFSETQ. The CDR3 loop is CASSLLTRQGDSPLHF. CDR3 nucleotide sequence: TGCGCCAGCAGCTTGTTAACACGACAGGGGGATTCACCCCTCCACTTT.

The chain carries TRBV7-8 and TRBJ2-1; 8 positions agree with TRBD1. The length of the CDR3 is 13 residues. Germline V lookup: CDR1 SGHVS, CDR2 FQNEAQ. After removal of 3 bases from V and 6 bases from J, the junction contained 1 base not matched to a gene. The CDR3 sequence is CASSLGQANEQFF. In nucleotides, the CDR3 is TGTGCCAGCAGCTTGGGACAGGCCAATGAGCAGTTCTTC.

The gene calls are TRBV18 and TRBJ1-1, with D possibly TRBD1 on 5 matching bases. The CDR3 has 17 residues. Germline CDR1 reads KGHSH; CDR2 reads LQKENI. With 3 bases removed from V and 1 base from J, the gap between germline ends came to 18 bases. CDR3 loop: CASSPKLPGVTNTEAFF. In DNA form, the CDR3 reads TGTGCCAGCTCACCCAAACTCCCGGGGGTGACGAACACTGAAGCTTTCTTT. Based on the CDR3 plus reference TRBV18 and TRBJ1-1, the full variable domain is NAGVMQNPRHLVRRRGQEARLRCSPMKGHSHVYWYRQLPEEGLKFMVYLQKENIIDESGMPKERFSAEFPKEGPSILRIQQVVRGDSAAYFCASSPKLPGVTNTEAFFGQGTRLTVV.

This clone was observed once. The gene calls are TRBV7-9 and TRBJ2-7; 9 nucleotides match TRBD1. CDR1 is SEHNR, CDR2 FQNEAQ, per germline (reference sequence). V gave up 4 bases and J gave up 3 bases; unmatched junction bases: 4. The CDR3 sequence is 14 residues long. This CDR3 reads CASSSGTGSYEQYF. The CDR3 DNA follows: TGTGCCAGCAGCTCCGGGACAGGGAGCTACGAGCAGTACTTC.

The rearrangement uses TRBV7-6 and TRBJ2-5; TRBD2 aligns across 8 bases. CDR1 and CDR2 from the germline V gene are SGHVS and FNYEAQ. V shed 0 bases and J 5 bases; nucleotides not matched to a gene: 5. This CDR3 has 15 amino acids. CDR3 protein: CASSLASGSWETQYF. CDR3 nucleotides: TGTGCCAGCAGCTTAGCGAGCGGGAGCTGGGAGACCCAGTACTTC. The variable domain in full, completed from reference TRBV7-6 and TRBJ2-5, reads GAGVSQSPRYKVTKRGQDVALRCDPISGHVSLYWYRQALGQGPEFLTYFNYEAQQDKSGLPNDRFSAERPEGSISTLTIQRTEQRDSAMYRCASSLASGSWETQYFGPGTRLLVL.

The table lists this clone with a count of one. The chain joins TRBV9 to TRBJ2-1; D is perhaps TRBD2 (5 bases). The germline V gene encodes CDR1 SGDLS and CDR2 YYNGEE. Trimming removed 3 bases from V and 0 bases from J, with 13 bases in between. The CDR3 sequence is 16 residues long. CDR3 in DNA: TGTGCCAGCAGCGCCCTCGGTCTAGCCTCCTACAATGAGCAGTTCTTC. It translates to CASSALGLASYNEQFF.

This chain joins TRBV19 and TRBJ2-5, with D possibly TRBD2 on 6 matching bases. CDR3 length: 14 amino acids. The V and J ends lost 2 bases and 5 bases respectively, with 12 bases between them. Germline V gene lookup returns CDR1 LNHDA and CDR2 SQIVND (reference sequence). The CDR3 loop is CASSIRGAGETQYF. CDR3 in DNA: TGTGCCAGTAGTATACGCGGAGCGGGCGAGACCCAGTACTTC.

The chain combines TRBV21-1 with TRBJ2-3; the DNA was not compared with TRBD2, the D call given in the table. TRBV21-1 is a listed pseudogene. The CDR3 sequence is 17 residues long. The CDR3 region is CASSKAGLAGSTDTQYF. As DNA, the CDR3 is TGTGCCAGCAGCAAAGCCGGACTAGCGGGAAGCACAGATACGCAGTATTTT.

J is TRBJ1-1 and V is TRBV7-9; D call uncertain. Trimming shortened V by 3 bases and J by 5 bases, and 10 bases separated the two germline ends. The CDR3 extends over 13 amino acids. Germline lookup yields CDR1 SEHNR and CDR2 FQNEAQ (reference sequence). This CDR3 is CASSFDTHTEAFF. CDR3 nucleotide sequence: TGTGCCAGCAGCTTTGATACTCATACTGAAGCTTTCTTT.

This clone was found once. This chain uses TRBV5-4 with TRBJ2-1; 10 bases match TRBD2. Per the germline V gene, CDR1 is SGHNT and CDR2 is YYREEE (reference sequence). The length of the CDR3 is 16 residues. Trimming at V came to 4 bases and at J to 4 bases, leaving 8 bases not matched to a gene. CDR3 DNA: TGTGCCAGCAGCCACCCGACTAGCGGGCAATACAATGAGCAGTTCTTC. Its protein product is CASSHPTSGQYNEQFF.

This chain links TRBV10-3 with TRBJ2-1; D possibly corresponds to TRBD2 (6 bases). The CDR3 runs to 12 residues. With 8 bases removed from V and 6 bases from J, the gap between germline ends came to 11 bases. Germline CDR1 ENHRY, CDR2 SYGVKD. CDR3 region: CAIRDSSNEQFF. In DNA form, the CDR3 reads TGTGCCATCCGGGACTCTTCCAATGAGCAGTTCTTC.

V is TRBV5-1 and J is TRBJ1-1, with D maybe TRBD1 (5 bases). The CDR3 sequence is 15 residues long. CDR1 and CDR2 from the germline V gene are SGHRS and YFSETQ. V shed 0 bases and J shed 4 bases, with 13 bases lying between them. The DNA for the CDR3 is TGCGCCAGCAGCTTGGCTCCGTCGGGGGGCACTGAAGCTTTCTTT. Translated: CASSLAPSGGTEAFF. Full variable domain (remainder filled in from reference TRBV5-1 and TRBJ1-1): KAGVTQTPRYLIKTRGQQVTLSCSPISGHRSVSWYQQTPGQGLQFLFEYFSETQRNKGNFPGRFSGRQFSNSRSEMNVSTLELGDSALYLCASSLAPSGGTEAFFGQGTRLTVV.

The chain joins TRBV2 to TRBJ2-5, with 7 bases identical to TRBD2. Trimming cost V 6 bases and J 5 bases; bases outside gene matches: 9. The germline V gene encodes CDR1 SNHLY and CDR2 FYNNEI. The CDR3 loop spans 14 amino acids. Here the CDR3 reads CASSGGIFRETQYF. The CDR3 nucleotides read TGTGCCAGCAGCGGGGGGATCTTCCGGGAGACCCAGTACTTC.

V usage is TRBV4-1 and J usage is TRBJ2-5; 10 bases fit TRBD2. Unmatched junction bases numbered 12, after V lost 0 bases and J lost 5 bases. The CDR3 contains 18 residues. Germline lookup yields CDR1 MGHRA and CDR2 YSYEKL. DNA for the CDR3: TGCGCCAGCAGCCAAGATGCCGCTAGCGGGAGATCCGTGGAGACCCAGTACTTC. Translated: CASSQDAASGRSVETQYF.

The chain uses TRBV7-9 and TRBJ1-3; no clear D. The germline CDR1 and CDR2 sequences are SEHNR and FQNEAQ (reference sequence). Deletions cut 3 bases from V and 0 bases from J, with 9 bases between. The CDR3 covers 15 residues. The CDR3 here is CASSFLGGSGNTIYF. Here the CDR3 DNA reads TGTGCCAGCAGCTTTCTTGGCGGCTCTGGAAACACCATATATTTT. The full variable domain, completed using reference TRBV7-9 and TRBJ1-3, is DTGVSQNPRHKITKRGQNVTFRCDPISEHNRLYWYRQTLGQGPEFLTYFQNEAQLEKSRLLSDRFSAERPKGSFSTLEIQRTEQGDSAMYLCASSFLGGSGNTIYFGEGSWLTVV.